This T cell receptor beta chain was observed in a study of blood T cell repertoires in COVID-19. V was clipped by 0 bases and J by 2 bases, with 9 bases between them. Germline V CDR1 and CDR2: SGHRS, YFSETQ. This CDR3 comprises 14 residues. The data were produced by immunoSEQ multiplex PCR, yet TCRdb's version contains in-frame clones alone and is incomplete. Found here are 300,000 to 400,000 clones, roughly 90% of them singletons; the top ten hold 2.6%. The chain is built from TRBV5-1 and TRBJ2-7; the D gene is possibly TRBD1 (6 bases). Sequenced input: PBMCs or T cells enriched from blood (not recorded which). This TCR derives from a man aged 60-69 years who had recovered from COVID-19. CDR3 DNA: TGCGCCAGCAGCTTGGCACAGGGACCCTACGAGCAGTACTTC. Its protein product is CASSLAQGPYEQYF.